These T cell receptor beta chains were read from a single sample in a study of blood T cell repertoires in COVID-19. The table came from immunoSEQ multiplex PCR; TCRdb's copy has only in-frame clones and leaves some out. Of 85,000 or so clones listed, roughly 96% are singletons. Sequences were obtained from peripheral blood. The receptors derive from a human donor with active COVID-19. The donor label of this sample is uncertain. CDR3s include the opening cysteine and the closing phenylalanine or tryptophan. The order of the fields is D gene, V gene, J gene, clone size, CDR3 protein, CDR3 DNA. The D gene is left open where the match is weak. Clone size is not always given. Where it is, it says once, few, many or a class for expanded clones.

NA	TRBV24-1	TRBJ2-2	NA	CATSDPKGAVGELFF	TGTGCCACCAGTGACCCCAAAGGGGCGGTCGGGGAGCTGTTTTTT
TRBD1	TRBV28	TRBJ2-7	NA	CASSSPGQGAEYSYEQYF	TGTGCCAGCAGTTCCCCGGGACAGGGGGCCGAATACTCCTACGAGCAGTACTTC
NA	TRBV19	TRBJ1-4	NA	CASSRGDGATNEKLFF	TGTGCCAGTAGTAGGGGGGACGGGGCAACTAATGAAAAACTGTTTTTT
TRBD2	TRBV11-3	TRBJ2-5	NA	CASSLTLAGKQETQYF	TGTGCCAGCAGCTTAACCCTAGCGGGGAAACAAGAGACCCAGTACTTC
NA	TRBV6-1	TRBJ1-5	NA	CASSDPGVRQPQHF	TGTGCCAGCAGTGATCCGGGGGTGCGTCAGCCCCAGCATTTT
TRBD2	TRBV7-9	TRBJ2-3	NA	CASSLSSGVADTQYF	TGTGCCAGCAGCTTATCTAGCGGGGTTGCAGATACGCAGTATTTT
TRBD1	TRBV28	TRBJ1-2	NA	CASTPTGVANYGYTF	TGTGCCAGCACCCCCACAGGGGTCGCTAACTATGGCTACACCTTC
NA	TRBV14	TRBJ2-3	NA	CASSQLAGDTQYF	TGTGCCAGCAGCCAACTGGCAGGAGATACGCAGTATTTT
NA	TRBV7-2	TRBJ1-5	NA	CASSLRGDKVETQHF	TGTGCCAGCAGCTTACGGGGGGACAAGGTGGAGACCCAGCATTTT
TRBD1	TRBV19	TRBJ1-5	NA	CASSTDRGGQPQHF	TGTGCCAGTAGTACGGACAGGGGGGGTCAGCCCCAGCATTTT
NA	TRBV4-2	TRBJ2-5	once	CASSQWHRVSKETQYF	TGTGCCAGCAGCCAATGGCACAGGGTTAGTAAAGAGACCCAGTACTTC
TRBD2	TRBV4-1	TRBJ2-3	NA	CASSQDVIRASGGKDTQYF	TGCGCCAGCAGCCAAGATGTAATACGGGCTAGCGGGGGGAAAGATACGCAGTATTTT
TRBD2	TRBV27	TRBJ2-3	NA	CARDCLAGGETDTQYF	TGTGCCAGGGACTGTCTAGCGGGAGGGGAGACAGATACGCAGTATTTT
TRBD2	TRBV5-5	TRBJ2-5	NA	CASSFSTSGLPIQETQYF	TGTGCCAGCAGCTTCTCGACTAGCGGTCTTCCTATCCAAGAGACCCAGTACTTC
TRBD1	TRBV28	TRBJ2-4	NA	CASSFPGQRLAKNIQYF	TGTGCCAGCAGTTTTCCGGGACAGAGGCTAGCCAAAAACATTCAGTACTTC
TRBD2	TRBV28	TRBJ2-7	NA	CASTEETGLAGRTHSYEQYF	TGTGCCAGCACTGAAGAAACGGGACTAGCGGGTAGGACCCACTCCTACGAGCAGTACTTC
NA	TRBV4-1	TRBJ2-5	NA	CASSQAAARETQYF	TGCGCCAGCAGCCAAGCTGCGGCCCGAGAGACCCAGTACTTC
NA	TRBV6-1	TRBJ2-1	NA	CASSEVGTEGTVF	TGTGCCAGCAGTGAAGTAGGAACAGAGGGCACGGTCTTC
TRBD2	TRBV7-8	TRBJ2-3	NA	CASSLGRGTDTQYF	TGTGCCAGCAGCCTCGGGAGGGGGACAGATACGCAGTATTTT
TRBD2	TRBV14	TRBJ2-1	NA	CASSPGTSVYNEQFF	TGTGCCAGCAGCCCCGGGACTAGCGTTTACAATGAGCAGTTCTTC
NA	TRBV5-1	TRBJ2-3	NA	CASSPGISTDTQYF	TGCGCCAGCAGCCCAGGGATAAGCACAGATACGCAGTATTTT
NA	TRBV1	TRBJ1-1	NA	CTSSQDCIRAFF	TGCACCAGCAGCCAAGATTGTATTAGAGCTTTCTTT
TRBD2	TRBV5-6	TRBJ2-5	NA	CASSPGGGSETQYF	TGTGCCAGCAGCCCGGGGGGAGGCTCGGAGACCCAGTACTTC
TRBD1	TRBV28	TRBJ1-5	NA	CASRGQGARQPQHF	TGTGCCAGCCGGGGACAGGGGGCGAGGCAGCCCCAGCATTTT
TRBD1	TRBV28	TRBJ1-1	NA	CASIRPTGGGWTEAFF	TGTGCCAGCATTCGCCCTACAGGGGGGGGGTGGACTGAAGCTTTCTTT
NA	TRBV5-1	TRBJ1-3	NA	CASRYSPQGSSGNTIYF	TGCGCCAGCAGATACTCGCCCCAGGGCAGCTCTGGAAACACCATATATTTT
NA	TRBV7-2	TRBJ1-1	NA	CASSPSRVASEVSFF	TGTGCCAGCAGCCCCAGCCGGGTCGCATCAGAGGTATCTTTCTTT
NA	TRBV2	TRBJ1-6	NA	CASRDSRNSPLHF	TGTGCCAGCAGGGACAGTCGTAATTCACCCCTCCACTTT
TRBD1	TRBV9	TRBJ2-7	NA	CASSVGPTQGDYEQYF	TGTGCCAGCAGCGTAGGCCCCACACAGGGGGACTACGAGCAGTACTTC
TRBD2	TRBV9	TRBJ2-1	NA	CASSVAHGLAGGQDNEQFF	TGTGCCAGCAGCGTAGCCCATGGGCTAGCGGGAGGGCAAGACAATGAGCAGTTCTTC
NA	TRBV2	TRBJ1-4	NA	CASSEFSLRATNEKLFF	TGTGCCAGCAGTGAATTCTCCCTCCGCGCAACTAATGAAAAACTGTTTTTT
TRBD1	TRBV11-2	TRBJ2-2	NA	CASSPGDRLKGVNTGELFF	TGTGCCAGCAGCCCGGGGGACAGGTTAAAGGGGGTTAACACCGGGGAGCTGTTTTTT
NA	TRBV9	TRBJ2-6	NA	CASSVGLWAASGANVLTF	TGTGCCAGCAGCGTAGGTCTCTGGGCAGCCTCTGGGGCCAACGTCCTGACTTTC